Presented here are 10 T cell receptor beta chains from one specimen sequenced in a study of blood T cells in healthy people across ages. A J-beta primer mix and a sample-barcoded 5' primer were used in a second PCR of roughly 7 to 12 cycles. TCRdb re-derived calls from the 5' RACE reads in MiXCR, one entry per CDR3 protein. The sample carries some 850,000 distinct CDR3 sequences, 20% to 30% recorded once. These data also featured in a second study, about T cells of mothers and their children.

Input material: blood. Receptors originate from a boy between 10 and 17 years old in good health.

The chain is built from TRBV6-5 and TRBJ1-3; TRBD1 aligns across 8 bases. Per the germline V gene, CDR1 is MNHEY and CDR2 is SVGAGI. This CDR3 spans 16 amino acids. Losses at the gene ends were 6 bases for V and 3 bases for J; bases not matched to a gene: 10. For the CDR3, the DNA is TGTGCCAGCAGCCGAATGACAGGGGTGAATGGAAACACCATATATTTT. Amino acid sequence: CASSRMTGVNGNTIYF.

This clonotype has just a few counts. The chain links TRBV27 to TRBJ1-5; a weak D match, TRBD1 (6 bases). V lost 8 bases to trimming and J lost 3 bases, with 14 bases between them. CDR3 length: 14 amino acids. Per the germline V gene, CDR1 is MNHEY and CDR2 is SMNVEV (reference sequence). The DNA of the CDR3 is TGTGCCAGCGGGAGGGGGGGTAACAATCAGCCCCAGCATTTT. It specifies CASGRGGNNQPQHF.

This clonotype was recorded a few times. The rearrangement joins TRBV18 to TRBJ2-1; D possibly corresponds to TRBD1 (6 bases). CDR1 and CDR2 from the germline V gene are KGHSH and LQKENI. This CDR3 has 16 amino acids. V was shortened by 3 bases and J by 0 bases, with 12 bases between the two germline ends. The CDR3 region is CASSPQGQHSYNEQFF. CDR3 in DNA: TGTGCCAGCTCACCCCAAGGACAGCACTCCTACAATGAGCAGTTCTTC.

This chain uses TRBV6-1 with TRBJ2-7; D might be TRBD1 (6 bases). Germline V lookup: CDR1 MNHNS, CDR2 SASEGT. Trimming removed 6 bases at V and 2 bases at J, with 17 bases between. The CDR3 runs to 15 residues. CDR3 DNA sequence: TGTGCCAGCAGGAAGAAACCGGACAGTACCTACGAGCAGTACTTC. This codes for CASRKKPDSTYEQYF.

The chain joins TRBV7-2 to TRBJ1-2; 9 bases line up with TRBD1. This CDR3 region has 15 residues. The V gene's germline CDR1 is SGHTA and CDR2 FQGNSA. Trimming took 3 bases from V and 8 from J; bases not matched to a gene: 10. The CDR3 sequence: CASSFRLQGAEGYTF. In nucleotides, the CDR3 is TGTGCCAGCAGCTTTAGACTACAGGGGGCGGAAGGCTACACCTTC.

The gene calls are TRBV9 and TRBJ2-2; D tentatively reads TRBD1 or TRBD2 (6 bases each). Trimming shortened V by 3 bases and J by 6 bases, and 18 bases separated the two germline ends. Germline assignment: CDR1 SGDLS and CDR2 YYNGEE. The length of the CDR3 is 16 residues. In DNA form, the CDR3 reads TGTGCCAGCAGCGCTGGGGGGCTATTTAAATCCGGGGAGCTGTTTTTT. Its protein is CASSAGGLFKSGELFF.

The chain uses TRBV7-2 and TRBJ1-1; D possibly corresponds to TRBD1 (5 bases). CDR3 size: 13 residues. The V and J ends lost 5 bases and 4 bases respectively, with 11 bases between them. The germline CDR1 and CDR2 sequences are SGHTA and FQGNSA. In DNA form, the CDR3 reads TGTGCCAGCAGCCCCTGGAGGGGCACTGAAGCTTTCTTT. The encoded protein is CASSPWRGTEAFF.

J is TRBJ1-6 and V is TRBV6-5, with a tentative D call TRBD1 (5 bases). The germline gives CDR1 MNHEY, CDR2 SVGAGI. With 0 bases removed from V and 9 bases from J, the gap between germline ends came to 15 bases. The CDR3 is made up of 16 amino acids. This chain's CDR3 is CASSYSGQAGSSPLHF. The DNA of the CDR3 is TGTGCCAGCAGTTACTCGGGGCAGGCGGGGAGTTCACCCCTCCACTTT.

The CDR3 coding sequence is TGTGCCAGCAGCTTACTCCCTATCTCCTACGAGCAGTACTTC. Translating it yields CASSLLPISYEQYF. V and J are TRBV7-6 and TRBJ2-5; D not certain. The J call is uncertain, as TRBJ2-7 better fits the DNA end. The CDR3 has 14 residues. Germline loops: CDR1 SGHVS, CDR2 FNYEAQ.

This clonotype is a singleton in its sample. This CDR3 is missing its conserved last phenylalanine or tryptophan, likely due to a read error. The rearrangement uses TRBV5-1 and TRBJ2-1, with 10 nucleotides matching TRBD2. V shed 2 bases and J 8 bases; nucleotides not matched to a gene: 4. Germline assignment: CDR1 SGHRS and CDR2 YFSETQ. The CDR3 loop spans 14 amino acids. The CDR3 spells CASSLGLAVDEQFL. In DNA form, the CDR3 reads TGCGCCAGCAGCTTAGGACTAGCGGTCGATGAGCAGTTCCTC.